These T cell receptor beta chains were read from a single sample in a study of blood T cell repertoires in COVID-19. The method was immunoSEQ multiplex PCR; TCRdb's version includes in-frame clones alone and lacks a portion of them. Among some 400,000 clones listed, roughly nine tenths were seen once. Sequenced material: PBMCs or T cells enriched from blood (not recorded which). These receptors were obtained from a woman aged 40 to 50 who had been exposed to COVID-19. CDR3s include the opening cysteine and the closing phenylalanine or tryptophan. A D gene is named only where the DNA matches it firmly. Clone size, where shown, is once, few, many, or a class for clones that have expanded.

J gene,clone size,D gene,V gene,CDR3 DNA,CDR3 protein
TRBJ2-7,NA,TRBD1,TRBV30,TGTGCCCACCAACTCCGGGACAGGGGGCAGGACGAGCAGTACTTC,CAHQLRDRGQDEQYF
TRBJ2-3,once,TRBD1,TRBV10-3,TGTGCCATCAGTGGCTGGACGGGACAGGGAGGTGATACGCAGTATTTT,CAISGWTGQGGDTQYF
TRBJ1-2,NA,TRBD1,TRBV5-1,TGCGCCAGCAGCTCCGAAGGACAGGGGGCTTCGGGCTACACCTTC,CASSSEGQGASGYTF
TRBJ1-2,NA,NA,TRBV14,TGTGCCAGCAGCCAGGTCCAGGGGCATGGCTACACCTTC,CASSQVQGHGYTF
TRBJ1-2,NA,NA,TRBV10-2,TGCGCCAGCAGTGAGGGGGGGTTTGGCTACACCTTC,CASSEGGFGYTF
TRBJ1-3,NA,NA,TRBV2,TGTGCCAGGGAACAGGTTTCTGGAAACACCATATATTTT,CAREQVSGNTIYF
TRBJ2-1,NA,TRBD2,TRBV7-2,TGTGCCAGCAGCTTGACTAGCGGGACGTACAATGAGCAGTTCTTC,CASSLTSGTYNEQFF
TRBJ1-2,NA,TRBD1,TRBV7-9,TGTGCCAGCAGCCCAACACAGACAGGGAGTGGCTACACCTTC,CASSPTQTGSGYTF
TRBJ1-3,NA,NA,TRBV10-2,TGCGCCAGCTGGACAGTCGGAAACACCATATATTTT,CASWTVGNTIYF
TRBJ2-3,NA,NA,TRBV5-4,TGTGCCAGCAGCGATATGGGCGGGGGCACAGATACGCAGTATTTT,CASSDMGGGTDTQYF
TRBJ2-1,NA,NA,TRBV12-3/TRBV12-4,TGTGCCAGCAGGCCCGCTAATAACAATGAGCAGTTCTTC,CASRPANNNEQFF
TRBJ1-6,NA,TRBD1,TRBV3-1/TRBV3-2,TGTGCCAGCAGCCCTTACACAGGGGTGACTAATTCACCCCTCCACTTT,CASSPYTGVTNSPLHF
TRBJ1-1,NA,TRBD1,TRBV5-4,TGTGCCAGCAGCTTTCCTGGGACAGCGGGTACTGAAGCTTTCTTT,CASSFPGTAGTEAFF
TRBJ2-3,NA,TRBD2,TRBV7-9,TGTGCCATAAAGGAGGCTAGCGGACGCACAGATACGCAGTATTTT,CAIKEASGRTDTQYF
TRBJ1-4,NA,TRBD1,TRBV6-1,TGTGCCAGCAGTGAACCAATTCGGACAGGGCCGAATGAAAAACTGTTTTTT,CASSEPIRTGPNEKLFF
TRBJ2-5,NA,TRBD1,TRBV2,TGTGCCAGCGCCCAACCGGGACAGGGAGAGACCCAGTACTTC,CASAQPGQGETQYF
TRBJ1-3,NA,NA,TRBV30,TGTGCCTTGTCCCCCGGGGCTGGAAACACCATATATTTT,CALSPGAGNTIYF
TRBJ1-4,NA,NA,TRBV5-5,TGTGCCAGCAGCTTACAGGGATCGGGGTTAGTAGAAAAACTGTTTTTT,CASSLQGSGLVEKLFF
TRBJ1-1,NA,NA,TRBV7-2,TGTGCCAGCAGCTTACGTATCGTCCGACAGACCGAAGCTTTCTTT,CASSLRIVRQTEAFF
TRBJ1-1,NA,NA,TRBV7-9,TGTGCCAGCAGCCCTCACATGAACACTGAAGCTTTCTTT,CASSPHMNTEAFF
TRBJ1-4,NA,NA,TRBV15,TGTGCCACCAGCAGAGTACCAGTGGAAAAACTGTTTTTT,CATSRVPVEKLFF
TRBJ2-7,NA,TRBD1,TRBV5-6,TGTGCCAGCAGCTCATACCGGTCCCAGGGGGCTGTATACGAGCAGTACTTC,CASSSYRSQGAVYEQYF
TRBJ1-2,NA,NA,TRBV9,TGTGCCAGCAGCGTCAGCCACTCGACGGGAAGCTATGGCTACACCTTC,CASSVSHSTGSYGYTF
TRBJ1-2,NA,NA,TRBV6-2/TRBV6-3,TGTGCCAGCAGTTACTTGGCTAGAGGCTACACCTTC,CASSYLARGYTF
TRBJ1-2,NA,TRBD1,TRBV3-1/TRBV3-2,TGTGCCAGCAGGGATACAGGGGGCCGTGGCTACACCTTC,CASRDTGGRGYTF
TRBJ2-3,NA,TRBD1,TRBV6-4,TGTGCCAGCAGCCGACGGGACAGGGAAGCAGATACGCAGTATTTT,CASSRRDREADTQYF
TRBJ2-2,NA,NA,TRBV15,TGTGCCACCAGCAGAGTGCGGGGTCCTAACACCGGGGAGCTGTTTTTT,CATSRVRGPNTGELFF
TRBJ2-1,NA,NA,TRBV7-3,TGTGCCAGCAGCTTAGAGGCACGATTTGGCCATGAGCAGTTCTTC,CASSLEARFGHEQFF
TRBJ1-1,NA,TRBD1,TRBV6-5,TGTGCCAGCATTAGGGGACAGGGAGGGGAAGCTTTCTTT,CASIRGQGGEAFF
TRBJ1-1,NA,TRBD1,TRBV15,TGTGCCACCAGCAGAGTTGTGGGACAGGGAGAGGGCACTGAAGCTTTCTTT,CATSRVVGQGEGTEAFF
TRBJ1-4,NA,TRBD1,TRBV18,TGTGCCAGCTCACCGACAGGGCTAAGGGAAAAACTGTTTTTT,CASSPTGLREKLFF
TRBJ1-2,NA,NA,TRBV25-1,TGTGCCAGCTCGGACAACCAGTATGGCTACACCTTC,CASSDNQYGYTF
TRBJ1-6,NA,TRBD1,TRBV5-1,TGCGCCAGCAGCTTGCAGGGACAGGGAAATTCACCCCTCCACTTT,CASSLQGQGNSPLHF
TRBJ1-3,NA,TRBD1,TRBV13,TGTGCCAGCAGTGGGACAGGGGCTTCGGACACCATATATTTT,CASSGTGASDTIYF